This is a list of T cell receptor beta chains from one sample in a study of cytomegalovirus exposure and HLA in healthy donors. The assay was immunoSEQ multiplex PCR, and TCRdb's table has in-frame clones only and misses some. Of over 130,000 clones in the sample, more than 75% were seen once. The sequenced sample consisted of PBMCs. The receptor source for this set is a man in his forties in good health and CMV-seronegative. CDR3s include the opening cysteine and the closing phenylalanine or tryptophan. Fields, in order: V gene, clone size, J gene, D gene, CDR3 length, CDR3 DNA, CDR3 protein. A D gene is named only where the DNA matches it firmly. Only part of the rows carry a size: once, few, many, or a class if the clone is expanded.

TRBV7-3	.	TRBJ2-2	TRBD1	18	TGTGCCAGCAGCTTAGTGGGGACAGGGGCGGCGAACACCGGGGAGCTGTTTTTT	CASSLVGTGAANTGELFF
TRBV5-1	.	TRBJ2-7	.	15	TGCGCCAGACGACCGGGACACATTTCCTCCTACGAGCAGTACTTC	CARRPGHISSYEQYF
TRBV14	.	TRBJ2-7	TRBD1	16	TGTGCCAGCAGCCCACTCCCCGGGACAGGGTTCAACGAGCAGTACTTC	CASSPLPGTGFNEQYF
TRBV5-1	.	TRBJ2-5	.	15	TGCGCCAGCAGCTTGTTCTCCGGGCGGGGAGAGACCCAGTACTTC	CASSLFSGRGETQYF
TRBV7-3	.	TRBJ2-7	.	13	TGTGCCAGCAGCTTAGCGGATAGCTACGAGCAGTACTTC	CASSLADSYEQYF
TRBV7-8	.	TRBJ2-1	.	16	TGTGCCAGCAGCTGGCCCCGCGGGATGTCCTACAATGAGCAGTTCTTC	CASSWPRGMSYNEQFF
TRBV4-2	.	TRBJ2-3	.	15	TGTGCCAGCAGCCAAGTACTAGCCGGGAGAGATACGCAGTATTTT	CASSQVLAGRDTQYF
TRBV6-6	once	TRBJ1-4	.	15	TGTGCCAGCAGTTTCGCCCGGTCAACTAATGAAAAACTGTTTTTT	CASSFARSTNEKLFF
TRBV11-2	.	TRBJ2-1	TRBD2	16	TGTGCCAGCAGCTTATTGGTCCTAGCGGGGGACCATGAGCAGTTCTTC	CASSLLVLAGDHEQFF
TRBV7-8	few	TRBJ2-5	.	15	TGTGCCAGCAGCCATTACGGAGGTGAGGGAGAGACCCAGTACTTC	CASSHYGGEGETQYF
TRBV19	.	TRBJ2-1	.	16	TGTGCCAGTAACACCCTAAGGGGGGGCCTATGGAATGAGCAGTTCTTC	CASNTLRGGLWNEQFF
TRBV4-1	once	TRBJ2-5	.	15	TGCGCCAGCAGCCAAGATTGGGCAGCTCAAGAGACCCAGTACTTC	CASSQDWAAQETQYF
TRBV27	.	TRBJ2-7	.	15	TGTGCCAGCAGTTTATCGGCGGGGTCCACCTACGAGCAGTACTTC	CASSLSAGSTYEQYF
TRBV7-2	.	TRBJ1-1	.	16	TGTGCCAGCAGCCCCGAGAACTCCCGAATGAACACTGAAGCTTTCTTT	CASSPENSRMNTEAFF
TRBV7-9	once	TRBJ1-2	.	13	TGTGCCAGCAGCTTCAGGGGCGGCGATGGCTACACCTTC	CASSFRGGDGYTF
TRBV28	.	TRBJ2-5	.	14	TGTGCCAGCAGTTTATACAGGAGCCAAGAGACCCAGTACTTC	CASSLYRSQETQYF
TRBV11-2	.	TRBJ2-5	TRBD2	17	TGTGCCAGCAGCGACTGGACTAGCGGGGGGGTGCAAGAGACCCAGTACTTC	CASSDWTSGGVQETQYF
TRBV13	.	TRBJ1-2	.	14	TGTGCCAGCAGCTGGTTTGGAGGTAACTATGGCTACACCTTC	CASSWFGGNYGYTF
TRBV12-5	many	TRBJ2-7	.	13	TGTGCTAGTGGGCTAGCGTTGAACTACGAGCAGTACTTC	CASGLALNYEQYF